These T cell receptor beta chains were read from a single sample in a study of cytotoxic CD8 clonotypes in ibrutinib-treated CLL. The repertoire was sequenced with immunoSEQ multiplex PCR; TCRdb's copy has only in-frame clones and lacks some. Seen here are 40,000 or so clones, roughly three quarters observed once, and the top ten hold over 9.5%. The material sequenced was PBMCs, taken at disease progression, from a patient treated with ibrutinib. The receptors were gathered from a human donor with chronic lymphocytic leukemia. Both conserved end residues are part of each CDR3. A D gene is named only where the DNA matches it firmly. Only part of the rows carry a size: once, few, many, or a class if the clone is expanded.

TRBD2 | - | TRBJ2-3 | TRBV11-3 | TGTGCCAGCAGCTTAGGCCTAGCGGGGGACACAGATACGCAGTATTTT | CASSLGLAGDTDTQYF
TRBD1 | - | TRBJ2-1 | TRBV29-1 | TGCAGCGGTGACAGGGGGGGGACATTGTACAATGAGCAGTTCTTC | CSGDRGGTLYNEQFF
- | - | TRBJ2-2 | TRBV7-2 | TGTGCCAGCAGCACCGACGGCGGGGAGCTGTTTTTT | CASSTDGGELFF
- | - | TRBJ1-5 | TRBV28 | TGTGCCAGCAGTATGGGGTATAGCAATCAGCCCCAGCATTTT | CASSMGYSNQPQHF
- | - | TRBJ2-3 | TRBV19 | TGTGCCAGTAGTACCGGGACACCAGCGCAGTATTTT | CASSTGTPAQYF
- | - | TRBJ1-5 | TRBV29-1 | TGCAGCGTTGTTGAGTCAGGGGATAGCAATCAGCCCCAGCATTTT | CSVVESGDSNQPQHF
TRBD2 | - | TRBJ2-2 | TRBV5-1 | TGCGCCAGCATAGGCCTAGCGGGCACCGGGGAGCTGTTTTTT | CASIGLAGTGELFF
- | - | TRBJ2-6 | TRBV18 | TGTGCCAGCTCACCAATACGACGTTCGGGGTCTGGGGCCAACGTCCTGACTTTC | CASSPIRRSGSGANVLTF
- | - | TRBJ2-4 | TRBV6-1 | TGTGCCAGCATCAGGGTAAACGGCATTCAGTACTTC | CASIRVNGIQYF
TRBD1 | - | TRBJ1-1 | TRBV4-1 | TGCGCCAGCAGTCCTAGCACACCGGGACAGGGGAGTACTGAAGCTTTCTTT | CASSPSTPGQGSTEAFF
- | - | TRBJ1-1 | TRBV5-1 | TGCGCCAGCAGCTTGACCGGACAGAGTGGTGACACTGAAGCTTTCTTT | CASSLTGQSGDTEAFF
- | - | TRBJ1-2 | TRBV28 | TGTGCCAGCAGGGCATCAGGGGTCCATGGCTACACCTTC | CASRASGVHGYTF
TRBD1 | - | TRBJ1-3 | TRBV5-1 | TGCGCCAGCAGCACCGGAGGGGGACAGGGCCCCATATATTTT | CASSTGGGQGPIYF
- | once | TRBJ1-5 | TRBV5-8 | TGTGCCAGCAGCCCCAGCGGATATAGCAATCAGCCCCAGCATTTT | CASSPSGYSNQPQHF
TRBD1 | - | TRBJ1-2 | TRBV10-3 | TGTGCCACCCATGGACAGGGTGACTATGGCTACACCTTC | CATHGQGDYGYTF
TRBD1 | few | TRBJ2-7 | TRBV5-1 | TGCGCCAGCAGCCAGGACAGGGCCTACGAGCAGTACTTC | CASSQDRAYEQYF
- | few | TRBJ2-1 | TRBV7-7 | TGTGCTAGCAGCCCGGGACATTTGGGGTACAATGAGCAGTTCTTC | CASSPGHLGYNEQFF
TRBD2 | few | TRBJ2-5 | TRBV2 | TGTGCCAGCAAAACTTCCGGGACTATGGAGACCCAGTACTTC | CASKTSGTMETQYF
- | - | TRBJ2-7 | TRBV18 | TGTGCCAGCTCATCGACTCCCTTCCTAACATTGGCCGAGCAGTACTTC | CASSSTPFLTLAEQYF
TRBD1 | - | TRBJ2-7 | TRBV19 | TGTGCCAGTAGTATAGGACAGGGGGCCCTCTACGAGCAGTACTTC | CASSIGQGALYEQYF
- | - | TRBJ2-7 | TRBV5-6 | TGTGCCAGCAGCTCTCTCGAAGGAGGGTGGAACGAGCAGTACTTC | CASSSLEGGWNEQYF
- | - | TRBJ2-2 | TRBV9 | TGTGCCAGCAGCGTGGGCCAGACTAACACCGGGGAGCTGTTTTTT | CASSVGQTNTGELFF
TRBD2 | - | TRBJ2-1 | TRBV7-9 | TGTGCCAGCAGCCGTCCGACTAGCGGGAGGCCAAGCTCCTACAATGAGCAGTTCTTC | CASSRPTSGRPSSYNEQFF
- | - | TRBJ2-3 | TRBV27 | TGTGCCAGCCTCCAGGGAGTTTACGGCACAGATACGCAGTATTTT | CASLQGVYGTDTQYF
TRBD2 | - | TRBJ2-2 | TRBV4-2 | TGTGCCAGCAGCCAAGATAGCGGGGGGGCCGGGGAGCTGTTTTTT | CASSQDSGGAGELFF
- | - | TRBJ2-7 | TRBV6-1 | TGTGCCAGCAGTGAACTAGCGAGCCCCTACGAGCAGTACTTC | CASSELASPYEQYF
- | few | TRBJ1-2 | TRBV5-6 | TGTGCCAGCAGCTCGTACCGGGCACAAGGCTACACCTTC | CASSSYRAQGYTF
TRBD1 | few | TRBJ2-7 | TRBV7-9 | TGTGCCAGCAGCTTCCCGGGGACAGGCGCCGAGCAGTACTTC | CASSFPGTGAEQYF
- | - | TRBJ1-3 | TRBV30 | TGTGCCTGGAATGCCTCTGGAAACACCATATATTTT | CAWNASGNTIYF
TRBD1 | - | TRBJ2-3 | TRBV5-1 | TGCGCCAGCAGCTTGCTGCCTCGACAGGGGCTAGATACGCAGTATTTT | CASSLLPRQGLDTQYF
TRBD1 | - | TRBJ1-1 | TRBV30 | TGTGCCTGGAGTGTATTGGACAGGGATTGGGTTGAAGCTTTCTTT | CAWSVLDRDWVEAFF
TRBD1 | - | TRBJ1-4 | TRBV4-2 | TGTGCCAGCAGCCAAGATCGGGACAGCGCAACTAATGAAAAACTGTTTTTT | CASSQDRDSATNEKLFF
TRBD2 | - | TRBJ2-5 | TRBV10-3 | TGTGCCATCAGTGAGACGCCAAAGACTAGCGGGAGCGAGACCCAGTACTTC | CAISETPKTSGSETQYF
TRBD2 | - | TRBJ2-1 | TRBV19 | TGTGCCAGTAGTATAGGGGCCGCACGGGGGGGTGAGCAGTTCTTC | CASSIGAARGGEQFF
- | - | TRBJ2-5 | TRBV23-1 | TGCGCCAGCAGTCACATCGGCAGGACGCAAGAGACCCAGTACTTC | CASSHIGRTQETQYF
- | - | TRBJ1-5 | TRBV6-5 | TGTGCCAGCAGTACGCAGGGCAATCAGCCCCAGCATTTT | CASSTQGNQPQHF
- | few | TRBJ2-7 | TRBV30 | TGTGCCTGGAGTGACGGGGCCTCGAGGGAGCAGTACTTC | CAWSDGASREQYF
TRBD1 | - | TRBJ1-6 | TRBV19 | TGTGCCAGTATGACAGGGGGCGCAGGGAATTCACCCCTCCACTTT | CASMTGGAGNSPLHF
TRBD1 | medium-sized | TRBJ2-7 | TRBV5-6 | TGTGCCAGCAGCAGCACAGGGGGCGAGGGATCCTACGAGCAGTACTTC | CASSSTGGEGSYEQYF
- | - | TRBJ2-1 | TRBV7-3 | TGTGCCAGCAGCTTAACGCTAGTGGGCTACAATGAGCAGTTCTTC | CASSLTLVGYNEQFF
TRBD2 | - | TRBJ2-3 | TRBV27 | TGTGCCAGCAGGTCCGCGGGGGGGGATACGCAGTATTTT | CASRSAGGDTQYF
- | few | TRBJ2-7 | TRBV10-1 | TGCGCCAGCAGTCGGGACGCTAGCTCCTACGAGCAGTACTTC | CASSRDASSYEQYF
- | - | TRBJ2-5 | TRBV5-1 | TGCGCCAGCAGCATCGATGCGGAGACCCAGTACTTC | CASSIDAETQYF
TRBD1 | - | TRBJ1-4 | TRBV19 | TGTGCCAGTAGTGAGGGACAGCTTAATGAAAAACTGTTTTTT | CASSEGQLNEKLFF
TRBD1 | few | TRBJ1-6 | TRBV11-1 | TGTGCCAGCAGCTTGGGACAGTCACCCCTCCACTTT | CASSLGQSPLHF
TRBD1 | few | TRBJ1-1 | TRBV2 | TGTGCCAGCAGCCTACAGGGGGCCGGCACTGAAGCTTTCTTT | CASSLQGAGTEAFF
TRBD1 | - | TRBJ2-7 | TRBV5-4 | TGTGCCAGCAGCAGTACCGGGACAGGGGGCTACGAGCAGTACTTC | CASSSTGTGGYEQYF